This TCR beta chain was sequenced for a study of T and B cells in COVID-19 patients. Study-level background: Peripheral blood came from COVID-19 patients with active infection or after recovery.

By proportion, this clonotype is medium-sized (0.01 to 0.1%). Its specificity is unknown. Study-level results: There were some 2,500 TCR clusters exclusive to the recovered cohort, 31 with low generation probability.

Multiplex PCR with BIOMED2 TRB-A/B primer pools amplified TRB rearrangements. TCRdb re-analysed the multiplex PCR reads in MiXCR, keeping a single row per CDR3 protein. The sample records about 3,300 distinct CDR3 sequences, roughly 23% being singletons. Each TRB amplification used about 250-550 ng of genomic DNA from blood. The germline V gene has CDR1 MNHEY and CDR2 SVGAGI. The CDR3 loop spans 14 amino acids. Trimming left V 6 bases short and J 2 bases short, with 14 bases between. The chain recombines TRBV6-5 with TRBJ2-7; D might be TRBD1 (6 bases). This TCR derives from a human donor with active COVID-19. Input material: blood. Here the CDR3 DNA reads TGTGCCAGCAGCTGGACAGCTAACCCCTACGAGCAGTACTTC. It is translated as CASSWTANPYEQYF.